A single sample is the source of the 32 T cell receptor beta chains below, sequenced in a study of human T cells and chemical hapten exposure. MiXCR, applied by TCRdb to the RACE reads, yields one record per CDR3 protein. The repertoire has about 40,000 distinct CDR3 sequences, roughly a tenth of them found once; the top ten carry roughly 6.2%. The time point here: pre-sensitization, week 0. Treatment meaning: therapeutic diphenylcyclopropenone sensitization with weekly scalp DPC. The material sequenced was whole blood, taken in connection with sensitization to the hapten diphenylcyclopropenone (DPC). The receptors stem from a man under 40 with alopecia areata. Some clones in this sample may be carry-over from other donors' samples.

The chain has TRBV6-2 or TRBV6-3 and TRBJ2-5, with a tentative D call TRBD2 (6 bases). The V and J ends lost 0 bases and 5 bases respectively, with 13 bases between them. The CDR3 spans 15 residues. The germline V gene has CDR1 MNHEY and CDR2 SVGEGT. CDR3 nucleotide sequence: TGTGCCAGCAGTTACTCGACTAGGTTCGTCGAGACCCAGTACTTC. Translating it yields CASSYSTRFVETQYF.

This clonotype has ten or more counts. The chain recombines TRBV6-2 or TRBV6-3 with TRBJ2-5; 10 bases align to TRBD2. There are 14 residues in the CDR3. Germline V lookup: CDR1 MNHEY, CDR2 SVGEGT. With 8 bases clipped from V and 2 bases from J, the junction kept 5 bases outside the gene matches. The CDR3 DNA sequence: TGTGCCAGCTCGGATAGCGGGAGGCAAGAGACCCAGTACTTC. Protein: CASSDSGRQETQYF.

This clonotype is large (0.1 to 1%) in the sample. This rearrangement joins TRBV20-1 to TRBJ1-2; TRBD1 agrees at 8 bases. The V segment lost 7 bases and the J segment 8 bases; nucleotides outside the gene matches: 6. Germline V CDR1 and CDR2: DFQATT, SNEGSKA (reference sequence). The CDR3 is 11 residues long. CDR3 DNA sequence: TGCAGTGTATCCAGGGGGCTCGGCTACACCTTC. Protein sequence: CSVSRGLGYTF.

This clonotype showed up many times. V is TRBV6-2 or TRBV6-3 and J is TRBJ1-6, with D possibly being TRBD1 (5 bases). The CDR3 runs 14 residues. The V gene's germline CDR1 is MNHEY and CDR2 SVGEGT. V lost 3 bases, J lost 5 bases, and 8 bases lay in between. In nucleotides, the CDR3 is TGTGCCAGCAGTTATGACAGAGATAATTCACCCCTCCACTTT. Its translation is CASSYDRDNSPLHF.

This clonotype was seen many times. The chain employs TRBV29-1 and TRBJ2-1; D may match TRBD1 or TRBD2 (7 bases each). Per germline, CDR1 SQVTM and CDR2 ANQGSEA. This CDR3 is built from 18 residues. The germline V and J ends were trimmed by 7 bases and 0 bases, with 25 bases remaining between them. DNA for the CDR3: TGCAGCGCAAAGGGCCGCGGGGGACAGACCCTCTCCTACAATGAGCAGTTCTTC. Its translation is CSAKGRGGQTLSYNEQFF.

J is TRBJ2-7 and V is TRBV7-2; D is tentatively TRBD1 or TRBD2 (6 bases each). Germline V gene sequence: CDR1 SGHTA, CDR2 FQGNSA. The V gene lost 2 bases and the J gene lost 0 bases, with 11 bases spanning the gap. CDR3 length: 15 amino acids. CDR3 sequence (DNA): TGTGCCAGCAGCTTACGGGGGCCGCCCTCCTACGAGCAGTACGTC. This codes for CASSLRGPPSYEQYV.

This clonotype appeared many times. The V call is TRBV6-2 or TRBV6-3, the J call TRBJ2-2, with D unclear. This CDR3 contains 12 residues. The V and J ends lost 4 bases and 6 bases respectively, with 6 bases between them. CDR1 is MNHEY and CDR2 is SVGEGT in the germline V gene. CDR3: CASSWAAGELFF. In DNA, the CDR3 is TGTGCCAGCAGTTGGGCCGCCGGGGAGCTGTTTTTT.

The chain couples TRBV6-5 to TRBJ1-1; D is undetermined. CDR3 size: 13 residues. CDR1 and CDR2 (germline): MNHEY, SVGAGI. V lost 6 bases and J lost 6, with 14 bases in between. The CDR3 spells CASRTQGPPEAFF. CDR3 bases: TGTGCCAGCAGAACCCAAGGGCCGCCTGAAGCTTTCTTT.

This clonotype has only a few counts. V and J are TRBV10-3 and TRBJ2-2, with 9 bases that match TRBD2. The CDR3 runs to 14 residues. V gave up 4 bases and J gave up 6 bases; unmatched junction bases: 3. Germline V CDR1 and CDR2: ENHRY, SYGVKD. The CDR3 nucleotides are TGTGCCATCAGTGTCGGGACTAGCCCCGGGGAGCTGTTTTTT. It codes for CAISVGTSPGELFF.

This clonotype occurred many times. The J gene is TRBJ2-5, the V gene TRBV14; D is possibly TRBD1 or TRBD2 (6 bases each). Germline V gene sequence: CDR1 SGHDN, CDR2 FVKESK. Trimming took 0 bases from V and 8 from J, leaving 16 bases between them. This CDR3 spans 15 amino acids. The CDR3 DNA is TGTGCCAGCAGCCAAGAGGACTATGCCGGGGGCACCCAGTACTTC. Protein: CASSQEDYAGGTQYF.

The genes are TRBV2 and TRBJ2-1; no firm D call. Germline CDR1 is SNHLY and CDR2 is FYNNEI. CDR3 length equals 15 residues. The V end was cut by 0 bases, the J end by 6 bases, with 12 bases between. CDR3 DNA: TGTGCCAGCAGTGAAGCGAATTCGTGGGCCAATGAGCAGTTCTTC. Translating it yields CASSEANSWANEQFF. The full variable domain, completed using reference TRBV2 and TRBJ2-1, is EPEVTQTPSHQVTQMGQEVILRCVPISNHLYFYWYRQILGQKVEFLVSFYNNEISEKSEIFDDQFSVERPDGSNFTLKIRSTKLEDSAMYFCASSEANSWANEQFFGPGTRLTVL.

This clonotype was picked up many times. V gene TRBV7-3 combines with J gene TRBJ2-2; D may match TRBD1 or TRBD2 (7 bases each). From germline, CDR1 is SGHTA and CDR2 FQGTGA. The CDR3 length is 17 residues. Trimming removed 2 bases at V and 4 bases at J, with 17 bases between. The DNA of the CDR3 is TGTGCCAGCAGCTTATCCCCACAGGGGAGGGTCACCGGGGAGCTGTTTTTT. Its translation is CASSLSPQGRVTGELFF.

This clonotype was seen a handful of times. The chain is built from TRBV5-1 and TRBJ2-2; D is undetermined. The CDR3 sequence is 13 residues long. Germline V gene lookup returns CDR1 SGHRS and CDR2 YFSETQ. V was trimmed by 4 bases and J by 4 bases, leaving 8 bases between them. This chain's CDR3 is CASSRSVTGELFF. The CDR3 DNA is TGCGCCAGCAGCCGCAGTGTCACCGGGGAGCTGTTTTTT.

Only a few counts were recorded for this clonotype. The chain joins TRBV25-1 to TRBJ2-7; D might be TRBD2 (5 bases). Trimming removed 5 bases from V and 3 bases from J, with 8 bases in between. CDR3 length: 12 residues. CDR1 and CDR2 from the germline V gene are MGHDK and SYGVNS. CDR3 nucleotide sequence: TGTGCCAGCAGTTTCAGCGGCTACGAGCAGTACTTC. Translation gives CASSFSGYEQYF.

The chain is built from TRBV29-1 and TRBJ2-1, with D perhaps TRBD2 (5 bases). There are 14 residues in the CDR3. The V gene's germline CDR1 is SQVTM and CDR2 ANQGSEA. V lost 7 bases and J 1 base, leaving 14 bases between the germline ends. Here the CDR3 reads CSAPSPPSYNEQFF. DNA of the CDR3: TGCAGCGCCCCTAGCCCTCCTTCCTACAATGAGCAGTTCTTC.

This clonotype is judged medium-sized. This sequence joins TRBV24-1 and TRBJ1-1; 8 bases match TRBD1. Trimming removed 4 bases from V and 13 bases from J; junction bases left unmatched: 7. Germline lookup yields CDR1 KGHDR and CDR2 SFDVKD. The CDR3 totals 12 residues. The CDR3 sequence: CATSDRRQGYFF. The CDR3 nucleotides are TGTGCCACCAGTGACCGCCGACAGGGGTATTTCTTT.

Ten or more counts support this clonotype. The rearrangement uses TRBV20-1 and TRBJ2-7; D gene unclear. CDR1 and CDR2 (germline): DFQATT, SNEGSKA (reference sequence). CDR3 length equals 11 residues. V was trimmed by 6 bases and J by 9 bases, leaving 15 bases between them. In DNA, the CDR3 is TGCAGTGCGCTTAAAAGCGATAGGCAGTACGTC. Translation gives CSALKSDRQYV.

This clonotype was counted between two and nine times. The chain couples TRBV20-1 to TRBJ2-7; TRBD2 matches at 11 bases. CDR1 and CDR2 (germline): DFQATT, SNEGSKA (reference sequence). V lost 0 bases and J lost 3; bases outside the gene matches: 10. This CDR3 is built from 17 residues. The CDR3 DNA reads TGCAGTGCTAGAGATGCGGCTAGCGGGGGGTCTTACTACGAGCAGTACTTC. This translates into CSARDAASGGSYYEQYF.

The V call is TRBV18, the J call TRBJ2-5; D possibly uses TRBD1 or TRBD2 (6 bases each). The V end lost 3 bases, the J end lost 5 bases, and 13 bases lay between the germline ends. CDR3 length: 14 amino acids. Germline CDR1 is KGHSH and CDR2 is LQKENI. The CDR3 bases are TGTGCCAGCTCACCCGCTGTGGGGGGCGAGACCCAGTACTTC. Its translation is CASSPAVGGETQYF. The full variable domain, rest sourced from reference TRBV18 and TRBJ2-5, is NAGVMQNPRHLVRRRGQEARLRCSPMKGHSHVYWYRQLPEEGLKFMVYLQKENIIDESGMPKERFSAEFPKEGPSILRIQQVVRGDSAAYFCASSPAVGGETQYFGPGTRLLVL.

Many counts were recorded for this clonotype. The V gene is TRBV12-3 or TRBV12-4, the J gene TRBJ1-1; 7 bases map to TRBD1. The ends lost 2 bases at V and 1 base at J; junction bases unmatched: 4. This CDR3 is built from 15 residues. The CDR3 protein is CASSLSRQGNTEAFF. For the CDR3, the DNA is TGTGCCAGCAGTTTATCGCGACAGGGGAACACTGAAGCTTTCTTT.

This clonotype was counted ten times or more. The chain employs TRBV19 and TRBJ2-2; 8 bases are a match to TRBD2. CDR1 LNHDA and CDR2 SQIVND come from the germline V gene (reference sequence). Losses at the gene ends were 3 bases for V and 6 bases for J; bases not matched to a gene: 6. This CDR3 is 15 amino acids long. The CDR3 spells CASSITSGSPGELFF. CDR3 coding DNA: TGTGCCAGTAGTATCACGAGCGGGAGTCCCGGGGAGCTGTTTTTT.

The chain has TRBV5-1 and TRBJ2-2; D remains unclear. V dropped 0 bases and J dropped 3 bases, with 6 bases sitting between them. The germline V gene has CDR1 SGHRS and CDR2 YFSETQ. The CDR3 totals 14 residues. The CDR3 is CASSLAWDTGELFF. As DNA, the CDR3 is TGCGCCAGCAGCTTGGCCTGGGACACCGGGGAGCTGTTTTTT. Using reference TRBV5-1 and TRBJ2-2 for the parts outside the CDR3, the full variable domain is KAGVTQTPRYLIKTRGQQVTLSCSPISGHRSVSWYQQTPGQGLQFLFEYFSETQRNKGNFPGRFSGRQFSNSRSEMNVSTLELGDSALYLCASSLAWDTGELFFGEGSRLTVL.

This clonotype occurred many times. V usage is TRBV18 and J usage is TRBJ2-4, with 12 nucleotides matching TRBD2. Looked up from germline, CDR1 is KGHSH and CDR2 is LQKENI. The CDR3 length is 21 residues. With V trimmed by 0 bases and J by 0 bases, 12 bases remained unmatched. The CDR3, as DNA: TGTGCCAGCTCACCACCCCCGGGACTAGCGGGCGGATCTCTAGCCAAAAACATTCAGTACTTC. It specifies CASSPPPGLAGGSLAKNIQYF.

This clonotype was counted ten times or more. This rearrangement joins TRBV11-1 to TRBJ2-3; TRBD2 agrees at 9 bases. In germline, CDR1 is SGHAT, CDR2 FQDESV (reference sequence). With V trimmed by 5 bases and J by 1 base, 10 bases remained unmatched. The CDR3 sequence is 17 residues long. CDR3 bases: TGTGCCAGCAGCCACTCAGCGGGAGGAGTTGGCACAGATACGCAGTATTTT. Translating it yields CASSHSAGGVGTDTQYF.

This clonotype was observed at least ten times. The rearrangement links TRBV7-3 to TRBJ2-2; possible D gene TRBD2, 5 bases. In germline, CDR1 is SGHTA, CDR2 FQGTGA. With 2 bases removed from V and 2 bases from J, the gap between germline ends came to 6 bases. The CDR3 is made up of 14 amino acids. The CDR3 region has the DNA TGTGCCAGCAGCTTAGGACTTAACACCGGGGAGCTGTTTTTT. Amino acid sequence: CASSLGLNTGELFF.

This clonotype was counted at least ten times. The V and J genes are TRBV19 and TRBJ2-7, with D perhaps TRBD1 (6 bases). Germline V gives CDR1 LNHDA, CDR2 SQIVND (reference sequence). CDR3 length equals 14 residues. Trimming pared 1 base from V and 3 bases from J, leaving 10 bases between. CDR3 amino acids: CASSIAGDSYEQYF. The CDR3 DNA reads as TGTGCCAGTAGTATAGCAGGGGATAGCTACGAGCAGTACTTC.

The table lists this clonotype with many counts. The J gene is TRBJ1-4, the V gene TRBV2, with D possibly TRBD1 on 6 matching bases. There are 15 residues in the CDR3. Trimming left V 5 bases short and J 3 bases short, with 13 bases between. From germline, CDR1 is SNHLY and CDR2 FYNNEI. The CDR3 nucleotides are TGTGCCAGCAGTAACGGGGGCCTTTCTAATGAAAAACTGTTTTTT. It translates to CASSNGGLSNEKLFF.

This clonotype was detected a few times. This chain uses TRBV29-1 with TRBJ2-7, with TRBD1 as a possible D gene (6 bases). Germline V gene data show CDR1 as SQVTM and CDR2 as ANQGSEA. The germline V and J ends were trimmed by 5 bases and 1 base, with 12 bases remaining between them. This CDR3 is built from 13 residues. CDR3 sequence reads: CSVILQGSYEQYV. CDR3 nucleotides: TGCAGCGTTATACTACAGGGATCCTACGAGCAGTACGTC.

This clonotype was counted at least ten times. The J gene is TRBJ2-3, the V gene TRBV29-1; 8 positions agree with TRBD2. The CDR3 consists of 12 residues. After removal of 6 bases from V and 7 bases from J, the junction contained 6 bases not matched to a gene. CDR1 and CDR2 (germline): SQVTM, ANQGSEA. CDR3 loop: CSVLGLANTQYF. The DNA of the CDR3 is TGCAGCGTCTTAGGACTAGCCAATACGCAGTATTTT.

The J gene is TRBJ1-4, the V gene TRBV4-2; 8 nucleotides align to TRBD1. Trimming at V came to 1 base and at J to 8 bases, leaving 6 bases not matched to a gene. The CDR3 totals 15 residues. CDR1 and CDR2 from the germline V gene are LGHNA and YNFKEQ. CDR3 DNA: TGTGCCAGCAGCCAAGGGACAGGGCTCGGGGAAAAACTGTTTTTT. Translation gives CASSQGTGLGEKLFF.

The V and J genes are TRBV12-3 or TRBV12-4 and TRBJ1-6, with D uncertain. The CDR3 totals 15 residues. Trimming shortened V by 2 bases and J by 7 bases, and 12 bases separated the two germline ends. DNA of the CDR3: TGTGCCAGCAGTTTAAGGCCCCCTGGGAATTCACCCCTCCACTTT. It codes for CASSLRPPGNSPLHF.

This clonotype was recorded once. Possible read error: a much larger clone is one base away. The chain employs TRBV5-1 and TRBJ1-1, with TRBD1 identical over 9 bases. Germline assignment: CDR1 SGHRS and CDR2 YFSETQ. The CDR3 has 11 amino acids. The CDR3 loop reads CVSSYGTGTFF. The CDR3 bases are TGCGTCAGCAGCTACGGGACAGGGACTTTCTTT.